This TCR beta chain was obtained from a study of T-cell reconstitution after alpha-beta-depleted transplantation in children listed by TCRdb under 2016. A note on the overall study: T-cell immune reconstitution after TCRalphabeta/CD19-depleted allogeneic hematopoietic cell transplantation in children was quantitatively tracked in the study by means of TCR repertoire profiling.

The method was PCR. Sequencing was carried out with an Illumina HiSeq 2500. TCR libraries were prepared with molecular barcoding, using unique molecular identifiers to normalize TCRbeta repertoire quantification. Through fastp at Q25 and MiXCR, TCRdb rebuilt clones from the public reads, retaining in-frame beta chains. A single entry per CDR3 protein holds the most common genes and DNA from its merged rows. In all, the sample holds more than 450,000 distinct CDR3 sequences, and about 17% of those were seen once. 3.3% of the sample comes from the top ten. A word on this clonotype: The specificity of this receptor is unknown. No base-level quality is on record; no much larger clone is a single base apart.

The clonotype comes from a human donor who donated a stem cell graft to a child with acute lymphoblastic leukemia. The source was PBMCs from the stem cell graft donor, collected from the stem cell graft.

The CDR3 region: CASSFRLRGTGELFF. The nucleotide sequence reads as follows: TGTGCCAGCAGTTTTCGGCTCCGGGGCACCGGGGAGCTGTTTTTT. The chain couples TRBV28 to TRBJ2-2; tentative D gene TRBD2, with 5 bases matching. From the germline V gene, CDR1 is MDHEN and CDR2 is SYDVKM. Deletion took 3 bases off V and 4 bases off J, with a span of 12 bases between the germline ends. From the cysteine up to the phenylalanine, the CDR3 has a length of 15 residues. Only the CDR3 DNA is retained, 45 bases long and in frame from the first base.